This TCR beta chain was captured in a study of T cells in Graves' hyperthyroidism and ophthalmopathy. Template material for amplifying TCR beta CDR3 regions consisted of RNA transcripts. The HTBI set primed first-round TCR CDR3 RT-PCR. TCRdb recomputed calls from the multiplex PCR reads with MiXCR, one row per CDR3 protein. Of hundreds of thousands of distinct CDR3 sequences listed, roughly a quarter are singletons. The CDR3 is 14 amino acids. The germline gives CDR1 DFQATT, CDR2 SNEGSKA (reference sequence). V was pared by 0 bases and J by 4 bases, with 5 bases of the junction left unmatched. The source of this sequence is a woman in her thirties with Graves' ophthalmopathy. Sequenced: blood. The V and J genes are TRBV20-1 and TRBJ1-2, with 7 bases that match TRBD1. Written as DNA, the CDR3 is TGCAGTGCTAGAGAGGGGGCAGGGGGCTATGGCTACACCTTC. This encodes CSAREGAGGYGYTF.